The rows below give T cell receptor beta chains drawn from one sample of a study of T cells in Graves' hyperthyroidism and ophthalmopathy. One entry per CDR3 protein results from TCRdb running MiXCR on the multiplex PCR reads. The table has about 250,000 distinct CDR3 sequences, about 24% seen once. Sequencing input: blood. These receptors were obtained from a woman in her thirties or forties with Graves' ophthalmopathy. Both conserved end residues are part of each CDR3. The D gene is left open where the match is weak. The size of a clone is reported for some rows only, either as once, few or many, or as a class for expanded clones.

.	TRBV2	TRBJ1-5	.	CASTEGGNQPQHF	TGTGCCAGCACCGAGGGGGGCAATCAGCCCCAGCATTTT
.	TRBV29-1	TRBJ1-2	many	CSVEDPQSYGYTF	TGCAGCGTTGAAGATCCACAGTCCTATGGCTACACCTTC
.	TRBV12-3/TRBV12-4	TRBJ1-5	once	CASSLMGPNQPQHF	TGTGCCAGCAGTTTAATGGGGCCAAATCAGCCCCAGCATTTT
TRBD2	TRBV20-1	TRBJ2-7	.	CSAPGGIYEQYF	TGCAGTGCCCCCGGGGGGATTTACGAGCAGTACTTC
.	TRBV6-1	TRBJ2-7	many	CASISNSGPPYEQYF	TGTGCCAGCATAAGTAACTCAGGGCCTCCCTACGAGCAGTACTTC
.	TRBV12-3/TRBV12-4	TRBJ2-5	.	CASSNYDQRTQYF	TGTGCCAGCAGCAATTACGATCAGCGGACCCAGTACTTC
.	TRBV6-1	TRBJ2-7	few	CASSEEGSSYEQYF	TGTGCCAGCAGTGAAGAAGGGAGCTCCTACGAGCAGTACTTC
.	TRBV28	TRBJ1-5	.	CASRGRGASNQPQHF	TGTGCCAGCAGGGGGAGGGGTGCTAGCAATCAGCCCCAGCATTTT
.	TRBV7-3	TRBJ2-5	many	CASSLIGEETQYF	TGTGCCAGCAGCTTAATAGGGGAAGAGACCCAGTACTTC
TRBD1	TRBV27	TRBJ2-7	many	CASSFGQEGYEQYF	TGTGCCAGCAGTTTCGGACAGGAAGGCTACGAGCAGTACTTC
TRBD1	TRBV9	TRBJ1-2	many	CASSATGANYGYTF	TGTGCCAGCAGCGCGACAGGGGCTAACTATGGCTACACCTTC
.	TRBV6-5	TRBJ2-7	many	CASSYSQVGSYEQYF	TGTGCCAGCAGTTACTCGCAGGTAGGATCCTACGAGCAGTACTTC